This T cell receptor (beta chain) appears in the sequencing data of a study of cytomegalovirus exposure and HLA in healthy donors. Overall study findings and caveats: Most subjects had HLA-A and HLA-B alleles reportedly predicted accurately by TCR beta sequences. V- and J-gene trimming in TCR beta was tied to a missense DCLRE1C variant by an analysis performed later.

With respect to this clone: Antigen specificity is unknown.

Researchers ran the PCR with 60 Vbeta and 13 Jbeta primers. The table came from immunoSEQ multiplex PCR; TCRdb's copy has only in-frame clones and leaves some out. The sample records 70,000 to 95,000 clones, more than 75% being singletons. Trimming took off 6 bases at V and 1 base at J, with 12 bases between the two ends. Germline CDR1 MGHDK, CDR2 SYGVNS. CDR3 length: 14 amino acids. The specimen sequenced was PBMCs. This rearrangement joins TRBV25-1 to TRBJ1-1; weak D call: TRBD1 (6 bases). This TCR derives from a young man in good health and CMV-seropositive. The CDR3 DNA follows: TGTGCCAGCAGACCCTACAGGGAGAACACTGAAGCTTTCTTT. Protein sequence: CASRPYRENTEAFF.